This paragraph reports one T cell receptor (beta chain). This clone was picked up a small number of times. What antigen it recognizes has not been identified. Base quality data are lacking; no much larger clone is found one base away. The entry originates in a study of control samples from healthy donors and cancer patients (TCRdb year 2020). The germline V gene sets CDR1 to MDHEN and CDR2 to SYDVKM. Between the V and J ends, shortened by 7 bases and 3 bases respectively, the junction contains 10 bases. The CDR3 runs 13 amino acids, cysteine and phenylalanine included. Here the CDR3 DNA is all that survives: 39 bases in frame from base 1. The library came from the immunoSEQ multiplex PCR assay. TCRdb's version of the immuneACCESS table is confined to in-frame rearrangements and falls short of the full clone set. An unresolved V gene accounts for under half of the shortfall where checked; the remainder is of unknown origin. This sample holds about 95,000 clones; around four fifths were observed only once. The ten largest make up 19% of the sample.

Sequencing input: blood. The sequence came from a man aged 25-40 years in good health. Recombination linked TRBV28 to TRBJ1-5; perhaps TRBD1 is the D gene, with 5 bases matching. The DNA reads TGTGCCAGCAATACAGGTTTCAATCAGCCCCAGCATTTT. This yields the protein CASNTGFNQPQHF.